Listed below are T cell receptor beta chains from one sample, sequenced in a study of blood T cell repertoires in COVID-19. TCRdb keeps only in-frame clones here, not all; method: immunoSEQ multiplex PCR. The sample lists around 100,000 clones, 70% to 90% seen once, with 9.5% to 10% in the top ten. The sequencing input was peripheral blood. The source is a man between 35 and 55 years old with active or convalescent COVID-19. The conserved cysteine and the conserved F or W are not part of the CDR3 here. The size of a clone is reported for some rows only, either as once, few or many, or as a class for expanded clones.

v_call,j_call,clone_size,cdr3_aa
TRBV6-5,TRBJ1-2,NA,ASRELGASYGYT
TRBV5-1,TRBJ2-7,NA,ASSLMSEQY
TRBV25-1,TRBJ1-5,NA,ASSGGTGHQPQH
TRBV2,TRBJ2-1,once,ANGVNLSNEQF
TRBV30,TRBJ2-7,few,ACSSGGPGEQY
TRBV2,TRBJ2-1,NA,ASSDQGTGAYNEQF
TRBV7-2,TRBJ2-3,NA,ASSQVGGPTDTQY
TRBV6-5,TRBJ2-5,NA,ASSSPLAGGRETQY
TRBV6-1,TRBJ2-1,NA,ASSEGRGEYNEQF
TRBV12-5,TRBJ2-1,NA,ASGLVLQGHYNEQF
TRBV5-4,TRBJ1-2,NA,ASSLLDSYYGYT
TRBV27,TRBJ2-7,NA,ASSLMGQGSYEQY
TRBV9,TRBJ2-3,NA,ASSVDQGLDTQY
TRBV5-1,TRBJ2-7,NA,ASSLDDRGTYEQY
TRBV7-3,TRBJ1-6,NA,ASSLKGTGGNSPLH
TRBV11-2,TRBJ1-2,NA,ASSLASNYGYT
TRBV7-7,TRBJ2-3,NA,ASMPLAGGSADTQY
TRBV5-1,TRBJ2-3,NA,ASSLDRGGTDTQY
TRBV18,TRBJ1-1,NA,ASSPAGTGLNTEAF
TRBV6-6,TRBJ1-2,NA,ASSSGGGGYGYT
TRBV6-5,TRBJ1-1,once,ASSWTAREAF
TRBV18,TRBJ1-2,NA,ASSPTSAGLGYT
TRBV29-1,TRBJ1-1,NA,SVSGQGAMNTEAF
TRBV2,TRBJ1-5,NA,ASSRTGEKGLVNQPQH
TRBV11-2,TRBJ1-1,NA,ASSLAGQGEAF
TRBV5-6,TRBJ1-2,NA,ASSLLGGGSDYGYT
TRBV19,TRBJ1-6,NA,ASSSSGQGSGSPLH
TRBV9,TRBJ1-2,NA,ASSDLGTMRGGYT
TRBV25-1,TRBJ1-5,NA,ASSGPQGRNSNQPQH
TRBV6-5,TRBJ1-2,NA,ASSYSIAGAGYT
TRBV6-5,TRBJ1-1,NA,ASCGQGLEAF
TRBV9,TRBJ2-7,many,ASAPRGTYSYEQY
TRBV25-1,TRBJ2-2,NA,ASSDPTGNTGELF
TRBV5-6,TRBJ2-2,NA,ASSAVPTGELF
TRBV5-1,TRBJ2-3,NA,ASSLLDSYTDTQY
TRBV3-1/TRBV3-2,TRBJ2-7,NA,ASSQIRSYEQY
TRBV9,TRBJ1-6,NA,ASSAAQGIYSPLH
TRBV12-3/TRBV12-4,TRBJ2-2,NA,ASSEDSLRELF
TRBV3-1/TRBV3-2,TRBJ2-3,NA,ASSQHPGLAGGPAQY
TRBV4-3,TRBJ1-1,NA,ASSQDQTGITEAF
TRBV19,TRBJ2-2,NA,ASSRTGSFWELF
TRBV5-1,TRBJ1-5,NA,ASSLGRDQPQH
TRBV2,TRBJ2-3,NA,ASSEVGHGTDTQY
TRBV11-1,TRBJ2-2,once,ASSSGRVNTGELF
TRBV3-1/TRBV3-2,TRBJ1-5,NA,ASSARRGPQH
TRBV7-8,TRBJ2-2,once,ASSLVSGELF
TRBV10-2,TRBJ2-7,few,ASSEQTSYEQY
TRBV9,TRBJ1-6,NA,ASSVETGTGVYNSPLH
TRBV12-5,TRBJ2-2,NA,ASGLHRATSTGELF
TRBV24-1,TRBJ2-2,once,ATSERTGSGELF
TRBV30,TRBJ1-5,NA,AWSPGGWTNQPQH
TRBV21-1,TRBJ1-2,NA,ASSKFNDRGYGYT
TRBV10-1,TRBJ1-4,NA,ASSEGDSGEKLF
TRBV27,TRBJ1-6,NA,ASRGRAGGHFSPLH
TRBV3-1/TRBV3-2,TRBJ1-2,NA,ASSLLEGEGYT
TRBV30,TRBJ1-6,NA,AWRGHGLYSPLH
TRBV7-9,TRBJ2-7,NA,ASSSDRGGRRYEQY
TRBV5-1,TRBJ2-1,NA,ASSLRRDPSVANEQF
TRBV14,TRBJ2-1,NA,ASSRRDRYYNEQF